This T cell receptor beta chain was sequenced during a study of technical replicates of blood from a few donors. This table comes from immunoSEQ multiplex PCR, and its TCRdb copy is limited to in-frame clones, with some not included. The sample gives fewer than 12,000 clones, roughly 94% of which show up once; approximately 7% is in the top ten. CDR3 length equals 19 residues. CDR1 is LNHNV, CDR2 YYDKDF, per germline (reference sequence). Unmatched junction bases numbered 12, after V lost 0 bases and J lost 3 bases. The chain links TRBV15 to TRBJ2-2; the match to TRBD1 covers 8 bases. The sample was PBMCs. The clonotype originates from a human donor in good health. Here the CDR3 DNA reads TGTGCCACCAGCAGAGATGGGACAGGTTCTCTCGGGCACACCGGGGAGCTGTTTTTT. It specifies CATSRDGTGSLGHTGELFF.